What follows are 18 T cell receptor beta chains derived from one specimen sequenced in a study of shared clonotypes between healthy human individuals. The data were produced by immunoSEQ multiplex PCR, yet TCRdb's version contains in-frame clones alone and is incomplete. Of about 1 million clones in the sample, approximately 76% were seen once. Sequencing was performed on memory CD4+ T cells sorted from blood. The subset denotes: CD45RA-negative fraction. Receptor source: a man between 18 and 29 years old in good health.

The CDR3 DNA follows: TGTGCCAGCAGCTTAGCGGGTGTCGGCCAGAGCGACCAGTACTTC. Encoded protein: CASSLAGVGQSDQYF. The chain uses TRBV7-8 and TRBJ2-7; D gene uncertain. This CDR3 has 15 amino acids. Germline lookup yields CDR1 SGHVS and CDR2 FQNEAQ. V lost 0 bases to trimming and J lost 10 bases, with 19 bases between them. The full variable domain, completed using reference TRBV7-8 and TRBJ2-7, is GAGVSQSPRYKVAKRGQDVALRCDPISGHVSLFWYQQALGQGPEFLTYFQNEAQLDKSGLPSDRFFAERPEGSVSTLKIQRTQQEDSAVYLCASSLAGVGQSDQYFGPGTRLTVT.

V is TRBV2 and J is TRBJ2-3; TRBD2 matches 11 bases. The CDR3 runs 17 residues. The V and J ends lost 6 bases and 3 bases, in that order; junction bases with no gene match: 11. Germline CDR1 reads SNHLY; CDR2 reads FYNNEI. As DNA, the CDR3 is TGTGCCAGCAGAGCTGCCGTAGCGGGGGGGAGAACAGATACGCAGTATTTT. This translates into CASRAAVAGGRTDTQYF.

V gene TRBV6-1 combines with J gene TRBJ2-5; TRBD2 matches 8 bases. Per the germline V gene, CDR1 is MNHNS and CDR2 is SASEGT. This CDR3 has 14 residues. J lost 3 bases, V lost 10 bases, and 10 bases had no gene match. The CDR3 DNA is TGTGCCATCACCAGGGCGGGGGGAAAAGAGACCCAGTACTTC. This translates into CAITRAGGKETQYF.

This clone occurred once. V gene TRBV5-1 combines with J gene TRBJ1-5; 7 nucleotides match TRBD1. The CDR3 loop spans 14 amino acids. J gave up 3 bases and V 3 bases, and 3 bases lay outside the gene matches. Germline CDR1 and CDR2: SGHRS and YFSETQ. The chain's CDR3 is CASSYGQDNQPQHF. The CDR3 DNA reads TGCGCCAGCAGCTATGGACAGGACAATCAGCCCCAGCATTTT.

V and J are TRBV5-1 and TRBJ2-3, with D maybe TRBD1 (6 bases). This CDR3 has 14 residues. Germline CDR1 and CDR2: SGHRS and YFSETQ. Trimming left V 2 bases short and J 2 bases short, with 9 bases between. The CDR3 DNA sequence: TGCGCCAGCAGCTTTGACAGGTACACAGATACGCAGTATTTT. Translating it yields CASSFDRYTDTQYF.

The V gene is TRBV30, the J gene TRBJ2-6; no definite D call. Per germline, CDR1 GTSNPN and CDR2 SVGIG (reference sequence). The germline V and J ends were trimmed by 3 bases and 1 base, with 16 bases remaining between them. The CDR3 totals 17 residues. CDR3 residues: CAWSHATLGSGANVLTF. CDR3 DNA sequence: TGTGCCTGGAGCCACGCCACATTGGGGTCTGGGGCCAACGTCCTGACTTTC.

There are a few counts of this clone. V and J are TRBV7-9 and TRBJ2-3, with 9 nucleotides matching TRBD1. The V and J ends lost 7 bases and 7 bases, in that order; junction bases with no gene match: 9. CDR3 size: 14 residues. Germline CDR1 SEHNR, CDR2 FQNEAQ (reference sequence). CDR3 protein: CASTVTGGSYTQYF. The CDR3, as DNA: TGTGCCAGCACCGTGACAGGGGGAAGTTATACGCAGTATTTT.

This clone was detected ten times or more. J is TRBJ1-6 and V is TRBV5-6; D perhaps matches TRBD1 (6 bases). V lost 3 bases, J lost 9 bases, and 16 bases lay in between. CDR3 size: 15 residues. Germline-derived CDR1 and CDR2 are SGHDT and YYEEEE. Here the CDR3 reads CASSSVGGLLSPLHF. The CDR3 bases are TGTGCCAGCAGCTCCGTCGGGGGCCTACTTTCACCCCTCCACTTT.

The chain combines TRBV2 with TRBJ2-6; D is possibly TRBD1 (7 bases). The CDR3 consists of 17 residues. CDR1 is SNHLY, CDR2 FYNNEI, per germline. V shed 6 bases and J shed 3 bases, with 18 bases lying between them. The CDR3 protein is CASSPPGGGFGANVLTF. CDR3 nucleotide sequence: TGTGCCAGCAGCCCCCCAGGAGGGGGCTTTGGGGCCAACGTCCTGACTTTC.

The chain has TRBV7-9 and TRBJ2-5; 12 nucleotides align to TRBD2. Trimming took 4 bases from V and 2 from J; bases not matched to a gene: 5. CDR3 length: 16 residues. Germline values: CDR1 SEHNR, CDR2 FQNEAQ (reference sequence). In nucleotides, the CDR3 is TGTGCCAGCAGCTCCCGACTAGCGGGGGAACAAGAGACCCAGTACTTC. Its protein product is CASSSRLAGEQETQYF.

The chain carries TRBV10-1 and TRBJ2-3; D unresolved. This CDR3 has 16 residues. Looked up from germline, CDR1 is WNHNN and CDR2 is SYGVQD (reference sequence). Trimming stripped 3 bases from V and 3 bases from J, with 16 bases between. CDR3 in amino acids: CASSDEPQVRTDTQYF. DNA for the CDR3: TGCGCCAGCAGTGACGAACCGCAGGTCCGGACAGATACGCAGTATTTT.

Only a few counts were recorded for this clone. This rearrangement joins TRBV30 to TRBJ1-5; D gene uncertain. The V and J ends lost 1 base and 3 bases respectively, with 7 bases between them. Looked up from germline, CDR1 is GTSNPN and CDR2 is SVGIG (reference sequence). This CDR3 is 13 amino acids long. CDR3 in DNA: TGTGCCTGGAGTGAGGACTTCAATCAGCCCCAGCATTTT. This codes for CAWSEDFNQPQHF.

The chain carries TRBV9 and TRBJ1-6, with TRBD1 identical over 12 bases. This CDR3 region has 19 residues. CDR1 SGDLS and CDR2 YYNGEE come from the germline V gene. Trimming took 0 bases from V and 4 from J; bases not matched to a gene: 8. CDR3 sequence: CASSVEMGTGGFYNSPLHF. In nucleotides, the CDR3 is TGTGCCAGCAGCGTAGAAATGGGGACAGGGGGCTTTTATAATTCACCCCTCCACTTT.

This rearrangement joins TRBV10-2 to TRBJ1-4; D is ambiguous. CDR1 is WSHSY, CDR2 SAAADI, per germline. The V and J ends lost 8 bases and 2 bases respectively, with 12 bases between them. The CDR3 consists of 14 residues. DNA for the CDR3: TGCGCCAGCTCGCGGGGAGGCACTAATGAAAAACTGTTTTTT. Its protein is CASSRGGTNEKLFF.

This rearrangement joins TRBV7-8 to TRBJ1-6; D perhaps matches TRBD1 (6 bases). The V end was cut by 5 bases, the J end by 0 bases, with 17 bases between. The CDR3 consists of 18 residues. Germline V gene lookup returns CDR1 SGHVS and CDR2 FQNEAQ. The CDR3 nucleotides are TGTGCCAGCAGCCCCTCAGGACAGTCTAGCTCCTATAATTCACCCCTCCACTTT. Translating gives CASSPSGQSSSYNSPLHF.

This chain connects TRBV29-1 to TRBJ2-7; possible D gene TRBD2, 6 bases. Trimming stripped 4 bases from V and 6 bases from J, with 16 bases between. CDR1 is SQVTM and CDR2 is ANQGSEA in the germline V gene. This CDR3 contains 13 residues. Here the CDR3 reads CSVVLDMGGEQYF. CDR3 coding DNA: TGCAGCGTTGTTTTAGATATGGGGGGCGAGCAGTACTTC.

V is TRBV27 and J is TRBJ1-4; no clear D. Germline V gene data show CDR1 as MNHEY and CDR2 as SMNVEV (reference sequence). The V end lost 5 bases, the J end lost 4 bases, and 17 bases lay between the germline ends. The CDR3 loop spans 16 amino acids. The CDR3 spells CASSIQWRASNEKLFF. Here the CDR3 DNA reads TGTGCCAGCAGTATTCAATGGAGGGCGAGTAATGAAAAACTGTTTTTT.

The sample holds a few counts of this clone. The identical CDR3 is also encoded by other nucleotide sequences in the sample. The chain combines TRBV7-2 with TRBJ1-5; D is ambiguous. The germline CDR1 and CDR2 sequences are SGHTA and FQGNSA. V lost 1 base and J lost 4, with 8 bases in between. The CDR3 spans 14 residues. Here the CDR3 DNA reads TGTGCCAGCAGCTTAGTCGGCGGTAATCAGCCCCAGCATTTT. This codes for CASSLVGGNQPQHF.